This passage covers 6 T cell receptor beta chains from one sample sequenced in a study of OX40 agonist ivuxolimab in advanced cancers. Produced via immunoSEQ multiplex PCR; TCRdb's table is partial and in-frame only. The repertoire holds 62,000 or so clones, approximately 84% seen once, with roughly 9.2% in the top ten. The material sequenced was CD4+ or CD8+ T cells sorted from blood, taken in a trial of the OX40 agonist ivuxolimab. The receptors were sampled from an adult with an advanced solid tumor such as melanoma, head and neck, liver or kidney cancer.

V gene TRBV28 combines with J gene TRBJ2-3, with 14 bases fitting TRBD2. The V and J ends lost 5 bases and 2 bases, in that order; junction bases with no gene match: 9. The CDR3 spans 18 residues. The germline CDR1 and CDR2 sequences are MDHEN and SYDVKM. The CDR3 loop is CASSLPGLAGVSTDTQYF. In DNA, the CDR3 is TGTGCCAGCAGTCTCCCGGGACTAGCGGGGGTTTCCACAGATACGCAGTATTTT.

The genes are TRBV5-1 and TRBJ1-4; D not certain. This CDR3 is built from 16 residues. Germline V lookup: CDR1 SGHRS, CDR2 YFSETQ. V was trimmed by 0 bases and J by 0 bases, leaving 9 bases between them. The CDR3 DNA reads TGCGCCAGCAGCTTGGGCAGCCTGGCAACTAATGAAAAACTGTTTTTT. Protein sequence: CASSLGSLATNEKLFF.

The chain is built from TRBV6-6 and TRBJ1-5; 8 bases are shared with TRBD1. The germline V gene has CDR1 MNHNY and CDR2 SVGAGI (reference sequence). This CDR3 has 15 amino acids. J gave up 4 bases and V 2 bases, and 4 bases lay outside the gene matches. CDR3 nucleotides: TGTGCCAGCAGTTACGAGGGGACAGGTAATCAGCCCCAGCATTTT. Residues: CASSYEGTGNQPQHF.

Notes on this clone: The sample holds other DNA sequences that translate to the same CDR3. The chain carries TRBV7-3 and TRBJ2-2; the D gene could be TRBD1 or TRBD2 (6 bases each). V was clipped by 2 bases and J by 5 bases, with 15 bases between them. This CDR3 comprises 16 residues. CDR1 is SGHTA, CDR2 FQGTGA, per germline. Written as DNA, the CDR3 is TGTGCCAGCAGCTTAGGGGCCCGGGGGCGAACCGGGGAGCTGTTTTTT. It translates to CASSLGARGRTGELFF.

The V gene is TRBV6-1, the J gene TRBJ1-6, with D possibly being TRBD1 (6 bases). The length of the CDR3 is 14 residues. Germline CDR1 reads MNHNS; CDR2 reads SASEGT. The V end was cut by 5 bases, the J end by 10 bases, with 15 bases between. The DNA for the CDR3 is TGTGCCAGCAGTAGGACAGAGCTTACCTCACCCCTCCACTTT. It codes for CASSRTELTSPLHF.

There are a few counts of this clone. The chain employs TRBV11-2 and TRBJ2-1, with TRBD1 matching over 7 bases. The trim removed 2 bases at V and 2 bases at J, leaving 6 bases unmatched. Germline assignment: CDR1 SGHAT and CDR2 FQNNGV. The CDR3 extends over 16 amino acids. CDR3 in amino acids: CASSLMNRGTYNEQFF. The CDR3 coding sequence is TGTGCCAGCAGCTTAATGAACAGGGGAACCTACAATGAGCAGTTCTTC.